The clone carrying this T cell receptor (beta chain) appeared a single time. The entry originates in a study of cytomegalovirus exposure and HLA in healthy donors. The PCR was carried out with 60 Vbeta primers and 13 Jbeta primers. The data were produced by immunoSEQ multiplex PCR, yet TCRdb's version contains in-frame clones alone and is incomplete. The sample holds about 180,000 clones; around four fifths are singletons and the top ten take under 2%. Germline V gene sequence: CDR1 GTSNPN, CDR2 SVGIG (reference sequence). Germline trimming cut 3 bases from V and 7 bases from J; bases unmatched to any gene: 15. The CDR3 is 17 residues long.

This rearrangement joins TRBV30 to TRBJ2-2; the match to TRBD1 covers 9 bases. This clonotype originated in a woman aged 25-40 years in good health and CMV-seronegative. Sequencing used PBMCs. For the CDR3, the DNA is TGTGCCTGGAGCCGACGCCCTCGGACAGGGGAGAACGGGGAGCTGTTTTTT. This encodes CAWSRRPRTGENGELFF. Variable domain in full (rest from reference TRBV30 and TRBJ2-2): SQTIHQWPATLVQPVGSPLSLECTVEGTSNPNLYWYRQAAGRGLQLLFYSVGIGQISSEVPQNLSASRPQDRQFILSSKKLLLSDSGFYLCAWSRRPRTGENGELFFGEGSRLTVL.